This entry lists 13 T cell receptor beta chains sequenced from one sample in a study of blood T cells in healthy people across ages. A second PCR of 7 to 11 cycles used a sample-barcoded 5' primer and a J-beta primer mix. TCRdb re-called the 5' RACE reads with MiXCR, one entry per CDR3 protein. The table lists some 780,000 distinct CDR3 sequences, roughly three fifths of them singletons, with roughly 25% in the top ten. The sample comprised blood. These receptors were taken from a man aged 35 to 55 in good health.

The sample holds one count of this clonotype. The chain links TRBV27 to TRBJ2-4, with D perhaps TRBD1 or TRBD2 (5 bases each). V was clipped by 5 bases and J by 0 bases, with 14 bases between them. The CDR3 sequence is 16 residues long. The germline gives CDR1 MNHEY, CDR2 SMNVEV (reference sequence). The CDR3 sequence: CASSLAGALAKNIQYF. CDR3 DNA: TGTGCCAGCAGTCTCGCCGGGGCCTTAGCCAAAAACATTCAGTACTTC.

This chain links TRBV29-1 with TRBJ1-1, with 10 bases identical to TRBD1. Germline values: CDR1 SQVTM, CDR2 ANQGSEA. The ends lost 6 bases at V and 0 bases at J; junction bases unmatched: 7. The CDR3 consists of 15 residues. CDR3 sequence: CSVEAGQGMNTEAFF. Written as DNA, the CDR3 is TGCAGCGTCGAGGCGGGACAGGGGATGAACACTGAAGCTTTCTTT.

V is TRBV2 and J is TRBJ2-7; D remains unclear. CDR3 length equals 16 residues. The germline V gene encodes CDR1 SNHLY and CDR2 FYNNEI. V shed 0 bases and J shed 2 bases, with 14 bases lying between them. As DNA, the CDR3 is TGTGCCAGCAGTGAAGCGCTTCCCGGCGGACCCTACGAGCAGTACTTC. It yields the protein CASSEALPGGPYEQYF. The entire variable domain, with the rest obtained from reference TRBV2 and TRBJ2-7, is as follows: EPEVTQTPSHQVTQMGQEVILRCVPISNHLYFYWYRQILGQKVEFLVSFYNNEISEKSEIFDDQFSVERPDGSNFTLKIRSTKLEDSAMYFCASSEALPGGPYEQYFGPGTRLTVT.

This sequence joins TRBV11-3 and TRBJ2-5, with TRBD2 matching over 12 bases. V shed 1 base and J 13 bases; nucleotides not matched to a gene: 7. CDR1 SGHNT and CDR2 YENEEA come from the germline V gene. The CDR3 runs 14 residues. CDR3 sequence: CASSLVKTSGSLYF. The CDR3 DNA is TGTGCCAGCAGCTTAGTAAAGACTAGCGGGAGTTTGTACTTC.

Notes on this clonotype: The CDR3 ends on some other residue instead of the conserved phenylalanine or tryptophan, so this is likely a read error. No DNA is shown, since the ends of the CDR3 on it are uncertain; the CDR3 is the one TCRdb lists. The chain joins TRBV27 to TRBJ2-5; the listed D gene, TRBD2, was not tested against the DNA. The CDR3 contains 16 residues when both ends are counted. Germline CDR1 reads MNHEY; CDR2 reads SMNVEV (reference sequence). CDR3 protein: CASSLQNSGLGYTFGS.

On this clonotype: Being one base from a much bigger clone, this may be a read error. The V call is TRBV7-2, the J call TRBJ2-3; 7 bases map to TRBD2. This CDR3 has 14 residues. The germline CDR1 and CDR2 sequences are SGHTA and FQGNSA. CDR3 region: CVSSPGTIREKQYF. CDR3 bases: TGTGTCAGCAGCCCAGGGACTATAAGAGAGAAGCAGTATTTT.

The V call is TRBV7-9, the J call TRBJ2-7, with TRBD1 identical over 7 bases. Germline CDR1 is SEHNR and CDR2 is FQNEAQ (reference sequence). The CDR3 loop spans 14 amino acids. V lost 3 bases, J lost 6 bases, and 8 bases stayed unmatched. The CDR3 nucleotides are TGTGCCAGCAGCTTTCGACAGGGAAGCTGCGAGCAGTACTTC. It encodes CASSFRQGSCEQYF. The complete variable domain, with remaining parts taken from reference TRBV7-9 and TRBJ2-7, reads DTGVSQNPRHKITKRGQNVTFRCDPISEHNRLYWYRQTLGQGPEFLTYFQNEAQLEKSRLLSDRFSAERPKGSFSTLEIQRTEQGDSAMYLCASSFRQGSCEQYFGPGTRLTVT.

The CDR3 loop is CASSHPGSYEQYF. CDR3 sequence (DNA): TGTGCCAGCAGCCATCCGGGTAGCTACGAGCAGTACTTC. The V call is TRBV7-2, the J call TRBJ2-7; no clear D gene. Looked up from germline, CDR1 is SGHTA and CDR2 is FQGNSA. With 5 bases removed from V and 3 bases from J, the gap between germline ends came to 11 bases. This CDR3 has 13 amino acids.

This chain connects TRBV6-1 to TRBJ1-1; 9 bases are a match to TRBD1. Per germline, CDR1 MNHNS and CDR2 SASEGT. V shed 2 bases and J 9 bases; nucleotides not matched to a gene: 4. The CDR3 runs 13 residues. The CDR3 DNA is TGTGCCAGCAGTGAACTGAACAGGGGGCAAGCTTTCTTT. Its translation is CASSELNRGQAFF.

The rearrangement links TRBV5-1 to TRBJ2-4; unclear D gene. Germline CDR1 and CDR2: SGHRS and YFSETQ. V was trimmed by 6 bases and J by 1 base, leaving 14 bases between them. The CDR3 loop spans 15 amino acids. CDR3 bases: TGCGCCAGCACGGAGACAATCGAGGCCAAAAACATTCAGTACTTC. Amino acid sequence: CASTETIEAKNIQYF.

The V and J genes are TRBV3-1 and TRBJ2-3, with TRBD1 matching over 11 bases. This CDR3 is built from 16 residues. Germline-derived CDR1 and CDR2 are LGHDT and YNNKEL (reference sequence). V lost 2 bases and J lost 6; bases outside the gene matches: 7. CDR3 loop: CASSQWTGGRSDTQYF. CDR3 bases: TGTGCCAGCAGCCAATGGACAGGGGGCCGATCGGATACGCAGTATTTT.

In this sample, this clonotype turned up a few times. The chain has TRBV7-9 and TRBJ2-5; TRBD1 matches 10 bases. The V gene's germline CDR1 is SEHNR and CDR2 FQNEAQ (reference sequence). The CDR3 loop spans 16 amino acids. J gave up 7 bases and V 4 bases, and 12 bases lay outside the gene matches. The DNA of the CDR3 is TGTGCCAGCAGCTCCGATCGACAGGGGGCGGCTCGGACCCAGTACTTC. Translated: CASSSDRQGAARTQYF.

CDR3 region: CASSLDGPRSYEQYF. The CDR3 DNA is TGTGCCAGCAGCTTGGACGGTCCACGCTCCTACGAGCAGTACTTC. This chain uses TRBV5-6 with TRBJ2-4, with D unclear. Near its end, the DNA agrees better with TRBJ2-7, so the J call may be wrong. Germline CDR1 SGHDT, CDR2 YYEEEE. The CDR3 sequence is 15 residues long.